These T cell receptor beta chains were read from a single sample in a study of blood T cell repertoires in COVID-19. Sequencing used immunoSEQ multiplex PCR; TCRdb keeps in-frame clones, though not all of them. Of 150,000 to 200,000 clones detected, 84% appear once; the ten largest clones hold less than 3%. The source material was peripheral blood. Receptor source: a woman older than 75 with COVID-19, enrolled during active disease. Both conserved end residues are part of each CDR3. D genes are given only for firm matches. Clone size appears in some rows only: once, few, many, or a class for an expanded clone.

V: TRBV2; size: -; J: TRBJ2-7; D: -; DNA: TGTGCCAGCAGTGACCGGCAGGGAAGCGAGCAGTACTTC; CDR3: CASSDRQGSEQYF
V: TRBV24-1; size: -; J: TRBJ2-5; D: -; DNA: TGTGCCACCAGTGTTCCCGGAGTAGGGACCCAGTACTTC; CDR3: CATSVPGVGTQYF
V: TRBV3-1/TRBV3-2; size: -; J: TRBJ1-2; D: -; DNA: TGTGCCAGCAGCCAAGGAGGGAGCGATGGCTACACCTTC; CDR3: CASSQGGSDGYTF
V: TRBV9; size: -; J: TRBJ2-6; D: TRBD1; DNA: TGTGCCAGCAGCGTACGGGACAGGGGGGCCAACGTCCTGACTTTC; CDR3: CASSVRDRGANVLTF
V: TRBV18; size: -; J: TRBJ1-4; D: -; DNA: TGTGCCAGCTCGACAGGACCCAATAATGAAAAACTGTTTTTT; CDR3: CASSTGPNNEKLFF
V: TRBV19; size: once; J: TRBJ2-1; D: TRBD1; DNA: TGTGCCAGTAGTCCAAGGGACAGCCACTACAATGAGCAGTTCTTC; CDR3: CASSPRDSHYNEQFF
V: TRBV19; size: -; J: TRBJ2-3; D: TRBD1; DNA: TGTGCCAGTAGTATTTTACAGGGGGGTCGTGCAGATACGCAGTATTTT; CDR3: CASSILQGGRADTQYF
V: TRBV19; size: -; J: TRBJ1-1; D: -; DNA: TGTGCCAGTAGTATACGGAGGGATACTGAAGCTTTCTTT; CDR3: CASSIRRDTEAFF
V: TRBV27; size: -; J: TRBJ1-2; D: -; DNA: TGTGCCAGCAGCCGAAGACCCAGGGTTATTAGCTATGGCTACACCTTC; CDR3: CASSRRPRVISYGYTF
V: TRBV11-3; size: once; J: TRBJ2-7; D: TRBD1; DNA: TGTGCCAGCAGCAGGGACAGCGATTACGAGCAGTACTTC; CDR3: CASSRDSDYEQYF
V: TRBV3-1/TRBV3-2; size: -; J: TRBJ1-2; D: -; DNA: TGTGCCAGCAGTCTCTATGGCTACACCTTC; CDR3: CASSLYGYTF
V: TRBV7-8; size: -; J: TRBJ2-3; D: -; DNA: TGTGCCAGCAGCTTGAGGGCAGATACGCAGTATTTT; CDR3: CASSLRADTQYF
V: TRBV10-3; size: -; J: TRBJ1-1; D: -; DNA: TGTGCCATCAGTGTGACAGGTAGCTTGAACACTGAAGCTTTCTTT; CDR3: CAISVTGSLNTEAFF
V: TRBV19; size: once; J: TRBJ1-4; D: -; DNA: TGTGCCAGTAGCCGTTTGGAGGAAAAACTGTTTTTT; CDR3: CASSRLEEKLFF
V: TRBV29-1; size: -; J: TRBJ2-5; D: TRBD2; DNA: TGCAGCGCTGATGTGGCGGGAGGGCCTATACAGGGGACCCAGTACTTC; CDR3: CSADVAGGPIQGTQYF
V: TRBV5-1; size: -; J: TRBJ2-7; D: TRBD1; DNA: TGCGCCAGCAGCTTGGGGGGGACAGGTAACCACGAGCAGTACTTC; CDR3: CASSLGGTGNHEQYF
V: TRBV5-1; size: -; J: TRBJ1-2; D: TRBD1; DNA: TGCGCCAGCAGCTTGGCCGGGACAGGGGGCTCCCTTAACTATGGCTACACCTTC; CDR3: CASSLAGTGGSLNYGYTF
V: TRBV2; size: -; J: TRBJ2-2; D: -; DNA: TGTGCCAGCAGTGATGCCCCGGGGTCGGGAACAAGAACCGGGGAGCTGTTTTTT; CDR3: CASSDAPGSGTRTGELFF
V: TRBV5-1; size: -; J: TRBJ1-5; D: -; DNA: TGCGCCAGCAGCGTCGGGGGACCCAAGGACCCCCAGCATTTT; CDR3: CASSVGGPKDPQHF
V: TRBV2; size: -; J: TRBJ2-5; D: TRBD2; DNA: TGTGCCAGCAGTGATCTAGCGGGAATGGAGACCCAGTACTTC; CDR3: CASSDLAGMETQYF
V: TRBV5-1; size: -; J: TRBJ1-1; D: -; DNA: TGCGCCAGCAGCCTTACACTGAACACTGAAGCTTTCTTT; CDR3: CASSLTLNTEAFF
V: TRBV7-3; size: -; J: TRBJ2-5; D: TRBD1; DNA: TGTGCCAGCAGCCGGACAGGCCAGGGAGAGACCCAGTACTTC; CDR3: CASSRTGQGETQYF
V: TRBV18; size: once; J: TRBJ1-1; D: -; DNA: TGTGCCAGCTCACCACCGTCAGGGAGGGGGGGGGCTGAAGCTTTCTTT; CDR3: CASSPPSGRGGAEAFF
V: TRBV27; size: -; J: TRBJ1-2; D: TRBD1; DNA: TGTGCCAGCAGTTTCTCGGGACAGGGGGATGGCTACACCTTC; CDR3: CASSFSGQGDGYTF